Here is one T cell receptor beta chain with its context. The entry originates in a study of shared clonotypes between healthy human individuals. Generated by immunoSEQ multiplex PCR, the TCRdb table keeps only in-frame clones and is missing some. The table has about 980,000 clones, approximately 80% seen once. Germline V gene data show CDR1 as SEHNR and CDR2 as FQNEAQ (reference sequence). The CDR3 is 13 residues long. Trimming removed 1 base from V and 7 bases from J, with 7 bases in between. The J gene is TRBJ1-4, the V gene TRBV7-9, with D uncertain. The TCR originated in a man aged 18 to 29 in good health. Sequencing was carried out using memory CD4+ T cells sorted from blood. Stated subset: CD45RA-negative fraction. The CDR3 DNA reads TGTGCCAGCAGCTTAGGGAACGGTGAAAAACTGTTTTTT. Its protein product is CASSLGNGEKLFF.